This TCR beta chain emerged from a study of CD8 T cells in Susac syndrome. RNA, at 0.5 to 1 ug, was reverse transcribed with random hexamers. Multiplex PCR with immunoSEQ amplified the TCR beta CDR3 across 54 Vbeta and 13 Jbeta. Using its own MiXCR run on the immunoSEQ multiplex PCR reads, TCRdb lists one record per CDR3 protein. The sample shows under 200,000 distinct CDR3 sequences, 85% to 95% of them seen only once. High-throughput TCR beta sequencing covered peripheral CD8+ and CD4+ T cells. This CDR3 region has 16 residues. The V and J ends lost 5 bases and 1 base respectively, with 15 bases between them. The germline V gene encodes CDR1 DFQATT and CDR2 SNEGSKA (reference sequence).

The sequenced material came from CD4+ T cells from PBMCs. The sequence was collected from a human donor in good health. The chain carries TRBV20-1 and TRBJ2-6; D tentatively reads TRBD1 or TRBD2 (6 bases each). DNA of the CDR3: TGCAGTGCTCAAAGGGGGGCCACGTCTGGGGCCAACGTCCTGACTTTC. This gives the protein CSAQRGATSGANVLTF.